The next 27 T cell receptor beta chains were all read from a single sample in a study of beta chain features in type 1 diabetes. cDNA synthesis used the whole RNA isolate, giving expressed TCRB sequences. Measured with immunoSEQ multiplex PCR; TCRdb has only the in-frame clones, and not every one. This sample carries some 220,000 clones, approximately 11% of them seen once, and the ten largest clones take roughly 1.4%. The sequenced sample was central memory CD4+ T cells from blood. The receptors derive from a man aged 18 to 30 in good health.

This clone was counted between two and nine times. This chain joins TRBV28 and TRBJ1-1; no reliable D call. The germline gives CDR1 MDHEN, CDR2 SYDVKM. The CDR3 contains 12 residues. V was trimmed by 3 bases and J by 11 bases, leaving 13 bases between them. The CDR3 sequence is CASSFEGGKAFF. The CDR3 DNA reads TGTGCCAGCAGTTTTGAAGGAGGGAAGGCTTTCTTT.

This clone was picked up a small number of times. This sequence joins TRBV5-1 and TRBJ2-3; D might be TRBD2 (6 bases). Germline CDR1 reads SGHRS; CDR2 reads YFSETQ. This CDR3 spans 15 amino acids. Between the trimmed V and J ends, which lost 4 bases and 4 bases, there was a span of 16 bases. CDR3 DNA: TGCGCCAGCAGCCCCCTAACGGGAGTACCAGATACGCAGTATTTT. Translation: CASSPLTGVPDTQYF. Combining the CDR3 with reference TRBV5-1 and TRBJ2-3 gives the whole variable domain KAGVTQTPRYLIKTRGQQVTLSCSPISGHRSVSWYQQTPGQGLQFLFEYFSETQRNKGNFPGRFSGRQFSNSRSEMNVSTLELGDSALYLCASSPLTGVPDTQYFGPGTRLTVL.

This clone was seen only once. This chain uses TRBV11-2 with TRBJ2-3; D call uncertain. The CDR3 consists of 12 residues. The V gene's germline CDR1 is SGHAT and CDR2 FQNNGV. The germline V and J ends were trimmed by 5 bases and 0 bases, with 3 bases remaining between them. CDR3 sequence: CASSLSTDTQYF. CDR3 nucleotide sequence: TGTGCCAGCAGCCTAAGCACAGATACGCAGTATTTT.

This clone was observed a handful of times. The V and J genes are TRBV18 and TRBJ2-7; 7 positions agree with TRBD2. Trimming at V came to 3 bases and at J to 7 bases, leaving 12 bases not matched to a gene. This CDR3 comprises 15 residues. Germline CDR1 KGHSH, CDR2 LQKENI. This chain's CDR3 is CASSPLAVTLGEQYF. CDR3 bases: TGTGCCAGCTCACCTCTAGCGGTTACTTTGGGTGAGCAGTACTTC.

Concerning this clone: Compared with germline, one end of the junction differs, possibly owing to a read error. The chain carries TRBV7-3 and TRBJ2-7, with 7 bases fitting TRBD2. Germline CDR1 and CDR2: SGHTA and FQGTGA. CDR3 length: 12 residues. For the CDR3, the DNA is TGTGCCAGCAGCCTACCGGGACTACCTATTCACTTC. Protein product: CASSLPGLPIHF.

Ten or more counts support this clone. The rearrangement links TRBV28 to TRBJ2-7, with D tentatively TRBD1 or TRBD2 (5 bases each). Trimming took off 2 bases at V and 3 bases at J, with 11 bases between the two ends. Germline assignment: CDR1 MDHEN and CDR2 SYDVKM. This CDR3 has 14 amino acids. The CDR3, as DNA: TGTGCCAGCAGTTTAGGGGGACCGGTCTACGAGCAGTACTTC. Residues: CASSLGGPVYEQYF.

This clone was detected many times. This chain uses TRBV7-2 with TRBJ1-2; 7 nucleotides align to TRBD1. CDR3 size: 14 residues. With V trimmed by 5 bases and J by 4 bases, 7 bases remained unmatched. Per germline, CDR1 SGHTA and CDR2 FQGNSA. The CDR3 coding sequence is TGTGCCAGCAGCCGCCCGGGGACAGTCTATGGCTACACCTTC. It codes for CASSRPGTVYGYTF.

This clone has a handful of counts. The chain employs TRBV5-6 and TRBJ2-1; TRBD2 agrees at 10 bases. Germline trimming cut 2 bases from V and 8 bases from J; bases unmatched to any gene: 13. Per the germline V gene, CDR1 is SGHDT and CDR2 is YYEEEE. The CDR3 is made up of 17 amino acids. In DNA form, the CDR3 reads TGTGCCAGCAGCTTAGGACTAGCGGAGACCGGTTCGGATGAGCAGTTCTTC. Translation gives CASSLGLAETGSDEQFF.

The chain carries TRBV7-2 and TRBJ2-1, with 10 bases that match TRBD2. This CDR3 region has 14 residues. The junction had 6 bases not matched to a gene; V was cut back by 3 bases and J by 10 bases. The V gene's germline CDR1 is SGHTA and CDR2 FQGNSA. The CDR3 DNA follows: TGTGCCAGCAGCTTTCTAGCGGGAGAAGTCGAGCAGTTCTTC. Its protein is CASSFLAGEVEQFF. The whole variable domain, remainder taken from reference TRBV7-2 and TRBJ2-1, is GAGVSQSPSNKVTEKGKDVELRCDPISGHTALYWYRQSLGQGLEFLIYFQGNSAPDKSGLPSDRFSAERTGGSVSTLTIQRTQQEDSAVYLCASSFLAGEVEQFFGPGTRLTVL.

This clone was recorded a few times. The chain recombines TRBV5-4 with TRBJ1-2, with 7 nucleotides matching TRBD1. This CDR3 is 16 amino acids long. The germline V gene has CDR1 SGHNT and CDR2 YYREEE (reference sequence). J gave up 2 bases and V 3 bases, and 10 bases lay outside the gene matches. CDR3 amino acids: CASSSGNRGGNYGYTF. The CDR3, as DNA: TGTGCCAGCAGCTCCGGGAACAGGGGAGGAAACTATGGCTACACCTTC.

This chain uses TRBV30 with TRBJ2-1; 7 bases map to TRBD1. In germline, CDR1 is GTSNPN, CDR2 SVGIG (reference sequence). This CDR3 contains 15 residues. The junction had 12 bases not matched to a gene; V was cut back by 3 bases and J by 7 bases. CDR3 in amino acids: CAWSGETGQRNEQFF. In DNA form, the CDR3 reads TGTGCCTGGAGCGGGGAGACAGGGCAGAGGAATGAGCAGTTCTTC.

This clone was picked up a small number of times. This chain uses TRBV6-5 with TRBJ2-3; 8 bases are a match to TRBD1. Trimming cost V 6 bases and J 5 bases; bases outside gene matches: 7. The CDR3 has 14 residues. CDR1 is MNHEY and CDR2 is SVGAGI in the germline V gene. The CDR3 here is CASRPGQVQDTQYF. The DNA for the CDR3 is TGTGCCAGCAGACCGGGACAGGTTCAAGATACGCAGTATTTT.

The rearrangement links TRBV5-6 to TRBJ2-3, with a tentative D call TRBD1 (5 bases). Germline V lookup: CDR1 SGHDT, CDR2 YYEEEE. There are 15 residues in the CDR3. Trimming removed 2 bases from V and 1 base from J, with 11 bases in between. CDR3 DNA sequence: TGTGCCAGCAGCTTCAGGGCATTTGGCACAGATACGCAGTATTTT. This encodes CASSFRAFGTDTQYF.

This clone was detected only a few times. V usage is TRBV27 and J usage is TRBJ2-7; 7 bases fit TRBD2. Unmatched junction bases numbered 1, after V lost 4 bases and J lost 4 bases. There are 12 residues in the CDR3. The germline V gene encodes CDR1 MNHEY and CDR2 SMNVEV (reference sequence). CDR3 region: CASSWGGYEQYF. The CDR3 DNA follows: TGTGCCAGCAGTTGGGGAGGGTACGAGCAGTACTTC.

This chain links TRBV7-8 with TRBJ2-7, with D possibly being TRBD1 or TRBD2 (5 bases each). CDR1 and CDR2 (germline): SGHVS, FQNEAQ. This CDR3 has 13 residues. V lost 2 bases and J lost 2, with 7 bases in between. The CDR3 region is CASSLRDAYEQYF. CDR3 in DNA: TGTGCCAGCAGCTTACGGGACGCCTACGAGCAGTACTTC.

V gene TRBV5-1 combines with J gene TRBJ2-3; 10 positions match TRBD1. The CDR3 runs to 13 residues. The V gene end was trimmed by 4 bases and the J gene end by 4 bases; junction bases not matched to a gene: 0. Germline V gene sequence: CDR1 SGHRS, CDR2 YFSETQ. The CDR3 loop reads CASSGQGADTQYF. The DNA for the CDR3 is TGCGCCAGCAGCGGACAGGGGGCAGATACGCAGTATTTT.

In its sample, this clone was seen a few times. The chain uses TRBV29-1 and TRBJ1-1; D unclear. V was cut by 5 bases and J by 3 bases, with 10 bases left in between. The CDR3 is made up of 12 amino acids. Per the germline V gene, CDR1 is SQVTM and CDR2 is ANQGSEA. The CDR3 reads CSVWLGHTEAFF. The CDR3 nucleotides read TGCAGCGTTTGGTTGGGTCACACTGAAGCTTTCTTT.

This chain links TRBV2 with TRBJ2-7; D possibly corresponds to TRBD1 (6 bases). CDR3 length: 13 residues. Germline V lookup: CDR1 SNHLY, CDR2 FYNNEI. Between the trimmed V and J ends, which lost 7 bases and 3 bases, there was a span of 13 bases. CDR3 sequence reads: CASILTGIYEQYF. The CDR3 DNA sequence: TGTGCCAGCATTTTAACAGGGATCTACGAGCAGTACTTC.

This clone was recorded many times. This chain connects TRBV25-1 to TRBJ1-1, with D unclear. The V and J ends lost 5 bases and 1 base respectively, with 11 bases between them. The CDR3 spans 14 residues. Germline V lookup: CDR1 MGHDK, CDR2 SYGVNS. As DNA, the CDR3 is TGTGCCAGCAGTATATCGACGGCGAACACTGAAGCTTTCTTT. Amino acid sequence: CASSISTANTEAFF.

This clone was recorded at least ten times. The J gene is TRBJ2-7, the V gene TRBV6-6, with 10 bases identical to TRBD2. Germline lookup yields CDR1 MNHNY and CDR2 SVGAGI (reference sequence). There are 13 residues in the CDR3. J gave up 6 bases and V 2 bases, and 1 base lay outside the gene matches. Here the CDR3 DNA reads TGTGCCAGCAGTTACAGCGGGAGGGGCGAGCAGTACTTC. It translates to CASSYSGRGEQYF.

The sample holds a few counts of this clone. V gene TRBV6-5 combines with J gene TRBJ2-7; D is perhaps TRBD1 (6 bases). Germline V lookup: CDR1 MNHEY, CDR2 SVGAGI. Trimming left V 7 bases short and J 3 bases short, with 10 bases between. This CDR3 has 12 residues. The CDR3 region has the DNA TGTGCCAGCAAGAGCAGGGGCTACGAGCAGTACTTC. Translating it yields CASKSRGYEQYF.

The chain has TRBV6-1 and TRBJ2-5; TRBD2 is a possible D gene (6 bases). Germline loops: CDR1 MNHNS, CDR2 SASEGT. V lost 6 bases, J lost 3 bases, and 11 bases lay in between. The CDR3 extends over 13 amino acids. CDR3 protein: CASRREREETQYF. The CDR3 DNA reads as TGTGCCAGCAGGCGGGAACGGGAAGAGACCCAGTACTTC.

The CDR3 is CASGLGTAITDTQYF. DNA for the CDR3: TGTGCCAGCGGCCTAGGGACAGCGATCACAGATACGCAGTATTTT. The chain couples TRBV9 to TRBJ2-3; 7 bases fit TRBD1. CDR3 size: 15 residues. CDR1 and CDR2 (germline): SGDLS, YYNGEE. The V and J ends lost 7 bases and 2 bases, in that order; junction bases with no gene match: 10.

The chain employs TRBV9 and TRBJ2-3; 8 positions agree with TRBD2. This CDR3 is built from 16 residues. Looked up from germline, CDR1 is SGDLS and CDR2 is YYNGEE. Losses at the gene ends were 1 base for V and 0 bases for J; bases not matched to a gene: 4. CDR3 sequence reads: CASSVPLAASTDTQYF. DNA of the CDR3: TGTGCCAGCAGCGTACCACTAGCGGCTAGCACAGATACGCAGTATTTT.

The chain employs TRBV4-2 and TRBJ2-5, with D possibly matching TRBD2 (5 bases). CDR1 is LGHNA, CDR2 YNFKEQ, per germline. The CDR3 length is 14 residues. V shed 1 base and J shed 5 bases, with 11 bases lying between them. CDR3 in amino acids: CASSQARGGETQYF. The CDR3 DNA reads as TGTGCCAGCAGCCAAGCCCGGGGTGGGGAGACCCAGTACTTC.

V is TRBV4-2 and J is TRBJ2-1, with a weak D call TRBD2 (5 bases). Germline-derived CDR1 and CDR2 are LGHNA and YNFKEQ. Trimming pared 4 bases from V and 2 bases from J, leaving 12 bases between. This CDR3 region has 15 residues. The CDR3 spells CASSPGLRPYNEQFF. In DNA form, the CDR3 reads TGTGCCAGCAGCCCAGGACTGAGACCCTACAATGAGCAGTTCTTC.

A remark on this clone: One base away lies a much larger clone, so this may be a sequencing read error. The chain uses TRBV11-1 and TRBJ2-6, with D unclear. Per germline, CDR1 SGHAT and CDR2 FQDESV (reference sequence). Trimming left V 6 bases short and J 0 bases short, with 6 bases between. The CDR3 has 14 residues. The CDR3 DNA sequence: TGTGCCAGCAGTGGAAGCTCTGGGGCCAACGTCCTGACTTTC. Its translation: CASSGSSGANVLTF.